This T cell receptor beta chain was observed in a study of blood T cells in healthy people across ages. Using a J-beta primer mix together with a sample-barcoded 5' primer, a second PCR was run for roughly 6 to 12 cycles. With 12 random nucleotides, a template-switch adaptor tagged each individual cDNA molecule. TCRdb processed the 5' RACE reads anew with MiXCR; each CDR3 protein has one entry. Of about 1.5 million distinct CDR3 sequences detected, 40% to 50% appear once; the ten largest clones hold 7% to 9%. Worth noting for this clonotype: Relative to the germline gene, one junction end is altered; a read error may explain this.

For every donor, a draw yielded roughly 10 milliliters of peripheral blood. CDR3 size: 15 residues. The germline CDR1 and CDR2 sequences are SGHTA and FQGNSA. The sequence was obtained from a woman aged 18-29 years in good health. The V and J genes are TRBV7-2 and TRBJ2-3, with TRBD2 matching over 10 bases. The sequenced material came from blood. This CDR3 is CASSLAAAGGDTQYF. In DNA, the CDR3 is TGTGCCAGCAGCTTAGCGGCAGCGGGAGGGGATACACAGTATTTT. Combining the CDR3 with reference TRBV7-2 and TRBJ2-3 gives the whole variable domain GAGVSQSPSNKVTEKGKDVELRCDPISGHTALYWYRQSLGQGLEFLIYFQGNSAPDKSGLPSDRFSAERTGGSVSTLTIQRTQQEDSAVYLCASSLAAAGGDTQYFGPGTRLTVL.